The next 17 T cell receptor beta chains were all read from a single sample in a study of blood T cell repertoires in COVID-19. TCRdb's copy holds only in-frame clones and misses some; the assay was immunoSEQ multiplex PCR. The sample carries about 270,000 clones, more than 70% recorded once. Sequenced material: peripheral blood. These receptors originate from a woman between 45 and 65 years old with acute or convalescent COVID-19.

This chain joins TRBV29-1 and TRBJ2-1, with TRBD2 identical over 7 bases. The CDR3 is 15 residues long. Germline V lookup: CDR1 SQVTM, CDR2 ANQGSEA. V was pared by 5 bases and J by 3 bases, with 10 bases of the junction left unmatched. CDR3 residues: CSVRGVGRDYNEQFF. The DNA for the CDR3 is TGCAGCGTTCGTGGGGTTGGGAGGGACTACAATGAGCAGTTCTTC.

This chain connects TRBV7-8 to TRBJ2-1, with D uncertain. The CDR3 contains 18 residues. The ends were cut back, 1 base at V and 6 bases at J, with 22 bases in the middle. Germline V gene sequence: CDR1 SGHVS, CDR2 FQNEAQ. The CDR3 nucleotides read TGTGCCAGCAGCTTAGATCTCCTCGAAGTAAAGCAGGTCAATGAGCAGTTCTTC. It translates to CASSLDLLEVKQVNEQFF.

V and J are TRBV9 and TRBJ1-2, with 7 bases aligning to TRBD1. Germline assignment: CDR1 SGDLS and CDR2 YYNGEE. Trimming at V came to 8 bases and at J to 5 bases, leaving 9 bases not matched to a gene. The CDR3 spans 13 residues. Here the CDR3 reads CASNRGREYGYTF. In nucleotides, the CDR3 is TGTGCCAGTAACAGGGGCCGCGAATATGGCTACACCTTC.

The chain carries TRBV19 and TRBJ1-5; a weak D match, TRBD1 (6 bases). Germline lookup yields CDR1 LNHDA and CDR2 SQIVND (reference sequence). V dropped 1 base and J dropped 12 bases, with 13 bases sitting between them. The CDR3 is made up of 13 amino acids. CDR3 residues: CASSIVPRGFQHF. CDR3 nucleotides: TGTGCCAGTAGTATAGTCCCCAGGGGTTTCCAGCATTTT.

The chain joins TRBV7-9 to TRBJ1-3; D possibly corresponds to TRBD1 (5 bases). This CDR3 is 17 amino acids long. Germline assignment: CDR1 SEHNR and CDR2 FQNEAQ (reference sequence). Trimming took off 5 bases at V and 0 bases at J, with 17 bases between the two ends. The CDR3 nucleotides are TGTGCCAGCAGCCGTGTCTTTTATGACAGCTCTGGAAACACCATATATTTT. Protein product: CASSRVFYDSSGNTIYF.

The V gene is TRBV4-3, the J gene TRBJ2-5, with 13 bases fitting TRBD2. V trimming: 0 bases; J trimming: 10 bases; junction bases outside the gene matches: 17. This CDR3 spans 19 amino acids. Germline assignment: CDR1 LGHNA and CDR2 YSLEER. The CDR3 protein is CASSQDPPAPGLAGSIQYF. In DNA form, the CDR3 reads TGCGCCAGCAGCCAAGATCCCCCTGCACCGGGACTAGCGGGATCTATCCAGTACTTC.

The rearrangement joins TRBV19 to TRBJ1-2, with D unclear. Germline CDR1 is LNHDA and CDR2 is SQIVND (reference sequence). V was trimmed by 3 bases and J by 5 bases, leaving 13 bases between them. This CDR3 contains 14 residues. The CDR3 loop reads CASSISGLMYGYTF. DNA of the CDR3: TGTGCCAGTAGTATCAGCGGTCTTATGTATGGCTACACCTTC.

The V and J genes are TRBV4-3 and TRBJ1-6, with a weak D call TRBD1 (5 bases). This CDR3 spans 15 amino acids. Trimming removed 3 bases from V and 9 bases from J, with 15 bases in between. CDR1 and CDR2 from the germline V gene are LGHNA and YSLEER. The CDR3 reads CASSQLRDSSSPLHF. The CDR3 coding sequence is TGCGCCAGCAGCCAGCTCAGGGATTCGAGTTCACCCCTCCACTTT.

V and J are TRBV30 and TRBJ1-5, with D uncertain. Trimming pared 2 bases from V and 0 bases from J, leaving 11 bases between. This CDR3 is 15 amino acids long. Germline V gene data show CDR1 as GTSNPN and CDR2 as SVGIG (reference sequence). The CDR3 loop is CAWSISGNSNQPQHF. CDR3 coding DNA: TGTGCCTGGAGTATCTCAGGTAATAGCAATCAGCCCCAGCATTTT. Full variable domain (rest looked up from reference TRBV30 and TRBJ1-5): SQTIHQWPATLVQPVGSPLSLECTVEGTSNPNLYWYRQAAGRGLQLLFYSVGIGQISSEVPQNLSASRPQDRQFILSSKKLLLSDSGFYLCAWSISGNSNQPQHFGDGTRLSIL.

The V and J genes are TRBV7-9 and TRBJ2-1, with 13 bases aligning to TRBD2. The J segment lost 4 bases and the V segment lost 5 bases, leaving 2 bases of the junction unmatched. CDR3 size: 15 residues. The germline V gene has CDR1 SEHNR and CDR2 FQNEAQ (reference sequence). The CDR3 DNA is TGTGCCAGCAGCACGGGACTAGCGGGATACAATGAGCAGTTCTTC. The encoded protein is CASSTGLAGYNEQFF. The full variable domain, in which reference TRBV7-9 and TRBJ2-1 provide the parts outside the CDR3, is DTGVSQNPRHKITKRGQNVTFRCDPISEHNRLYWYRQTLGQGPEFLTYFQNEAQLEKSRLLSDRFSAERPKGSFSTLEIQRTEQGDSAMYLCASSTGLAGYNEQFFGPGTRLTVL.

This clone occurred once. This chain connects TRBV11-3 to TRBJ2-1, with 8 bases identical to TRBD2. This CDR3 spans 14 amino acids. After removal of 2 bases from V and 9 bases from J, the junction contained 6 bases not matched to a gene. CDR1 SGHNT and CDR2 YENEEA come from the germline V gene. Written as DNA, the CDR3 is TGTGCCAGCAGCTTATCGAGCGGGAGTAGTGAGCAGTTCTTC. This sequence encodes CASSLSSGSSEQFF.

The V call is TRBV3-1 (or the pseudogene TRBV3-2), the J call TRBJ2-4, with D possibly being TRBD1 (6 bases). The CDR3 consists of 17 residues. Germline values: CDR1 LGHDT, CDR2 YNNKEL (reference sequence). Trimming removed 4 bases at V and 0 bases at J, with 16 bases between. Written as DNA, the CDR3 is TGTGCCAGCAGCCCCTGGGGGCAGAACGTAGCCAAAAACATTCAGTACTTC. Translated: CASSPWGQNVAKNIQYF.

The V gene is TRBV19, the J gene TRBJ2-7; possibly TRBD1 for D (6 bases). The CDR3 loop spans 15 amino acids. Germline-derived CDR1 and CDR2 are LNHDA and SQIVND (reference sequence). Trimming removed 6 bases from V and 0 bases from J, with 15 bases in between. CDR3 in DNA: TGTGCCAGTAGAAGACAGGTTAGTCACTCCTACGAGCAGTACTTC. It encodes CASRRQVSHSYEQYF.

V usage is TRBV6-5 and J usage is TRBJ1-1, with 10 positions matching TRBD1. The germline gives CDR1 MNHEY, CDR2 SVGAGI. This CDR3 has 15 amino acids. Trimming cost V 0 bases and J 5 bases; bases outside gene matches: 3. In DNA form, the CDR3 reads TGTGCCAGCAGTTACTCAGGGACAGGGGATACTGAAGCTTTCTTT. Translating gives CASSYSGTGDTEAFF.

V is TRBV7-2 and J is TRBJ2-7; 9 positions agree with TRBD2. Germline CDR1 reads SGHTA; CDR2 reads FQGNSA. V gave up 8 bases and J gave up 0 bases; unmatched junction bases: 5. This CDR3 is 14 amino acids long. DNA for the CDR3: TGTGCCAGCGGGGGTAGCGGGAGCTCCTACGAGCAGTACTTC. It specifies CASGGSGSSYEQYF. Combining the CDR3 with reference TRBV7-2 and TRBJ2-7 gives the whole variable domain GAGVSQSPSNKVTEKGKDVELRCDPISGHTALYWYRQSLGQGLEFLIYFQGNSAPDKSGLPSDRFSAERTGGSVSTLTIQRTQQEDSAVYLCASGGSGSSYEQYFGPGTRLTVT.

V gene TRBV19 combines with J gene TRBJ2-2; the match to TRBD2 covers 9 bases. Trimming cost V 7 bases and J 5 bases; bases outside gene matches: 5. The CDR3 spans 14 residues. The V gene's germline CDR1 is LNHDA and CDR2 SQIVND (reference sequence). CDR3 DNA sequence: TGTGCCAGTACAGCGGGGGGTGGGACCGGGGAGCTGTTTTTT. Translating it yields CASTAGGGTGELFF.

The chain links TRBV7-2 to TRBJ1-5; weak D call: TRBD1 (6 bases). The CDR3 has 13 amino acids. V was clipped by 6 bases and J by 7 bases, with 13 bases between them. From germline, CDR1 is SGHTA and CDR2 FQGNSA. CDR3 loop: CASSERQEQPQHF. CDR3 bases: TGTGCCAGCAGTGAAAGACAGGAACAGCCCCAGCATTTT.